This TCR beta chain was sequenced in a study of shared clonotypes between healthy human individuals. Turning to this clone: Its antigen remains unknown.

Trimming pared 2 bases from V and 3 bases from J, leaving 14 bases between. The CDR3 loop spans 16 amino acids. CDR1 SGDLS and CDR2 YYNGEE come from the germline V gene. None of the donors, who were healthy HIV-negative adults, had recently had acute infections or vaccinations. Each subset's genomic DNA was shared equally among a number of immunoSEQ plates. TCRdb's copy holds only in-frame clones and misses some; the assay was immunoSEQ multiplex PCR. The sample has over a million clones; roughly 95% are singletons. Study-wide results and limits: The expectation was that sequencing depth would affect clonotype sharing among donors. In general, naive subsets displayed greater estimated richness than memory subsets did.

Sequencing was done on a sample of naive CD4+ T cells sorted from blood. Subset of the sample: CD45RA+ positively selected. This TCR was sampled from a man aged 25 to 40 in good health. This chain links TRBV9 with TRBJ2-2; maybe TRBD1 (6 bases). CDR3 nucleotide sequence: TGTGCCAGCAGCGTCATGGGGGCTCGGGACACCGGGGAGCTGTTTTTT. Translation: CASSVMGARDTGELFF.